This T cell receptor (beta chain) was profiled in a study of CD4 T cells in relation to SARS-CoV-2 and coronaviruses. Whole-study context: TCR beta CDR3s were sequenced after approximately nine-day antigen culture of PBMCs. Shared crossreactive spike epitopes were mapped to their HLA restriction. Whole-study findings and limits: In roughly 60% of donors, memory CD4+ clonotypes crossrecognized SARS-CoV-2 and at least one common cold coronavirus spike.

In the case of this clone: No antigen is known for it.

The unexposed donors gave CD4+ T cells in about 2011-2018, prior to COVID-19. The cells were cultured for over eight days before CD4+ T cells were isolated. As cell numbers allowed, unexposed-donor CD4+ T cells faced SARS-CoV-2 S/N and four cold-coronavirus spikes. Some clones are missing from TCRdb's copy, which holds only in-frame ones; the method was immunoSEQ multiplex PCR. The profile covers approximately 18,000 clones, with 60% to 80% appearing a single time and around 28% taken by the ten largest. Germline V gene sequence: CDR1 SGHDT, CDR2 YYEEEE. V lost 6 bases to trimming and J lost 1 base; unmatched junction nucleotides: 10. The CDR3 runs to 16 residues.

The specimen sequenced was CD4+ T cells from PBMCs, cultured in vitro. V and J are TRBV5-6 and TRBJ2-1; TRBD2 matches 7 bases. The TCR comes from a human donor in good health. CDR3 coding DNA: TGTGCCAGCACTAAGGGGTGGGAGGGGTCCTACAATGAGCAGTTCTTC. It translates to CASTKGWEGSYNEQFF.